The 15 T cell receptor beta chains presented below share a single source sample, sequenced in a study of CD4 T cells in relation to SARS-CoV-2 and coronaviruses (dated by TCRdb to 2020 to 2023). For these receptors, no antigen is known. Library preparation used the immunoSEQ multiplex PCR assay. The source is immuneACCESS, and TCRdb retained only in-frame sequences with V and J called. Part of the clones is not carried over; for the studies checked, unresolved V genes explain less than half of this, and the remainder is unexplained. For this sample the table gives some 25,000 clones, of which more than 60% were detected only once. The ten biggest clones cover about 20% of the sample. CD4+ T cells from unexposed donors were collected before the COVID-19 pandemic (2011-2018). The EasySep CD4+ T cell isolation kit was used to isolate CD4+ T cells once the cultures had run for about 11 days. Specimen: CD4+ T cells from PBMCs, cultured in vitro. These receptors were taken from a human donor in good health.

This rearrangement joins TRBV7-9 to TRBJ2-3; TRBD1 is a possible D gene (6 bases). CDR1 is SEHNR, CDR2 FQNEAQ, per germline (reference sequence). This CDR3 comprises 16 residues. Trimming stripped 3 bases from V and 2 bases from J, with 15 bases between. The CDR3 is CASSFWGLHHTDTQYF. CDR3 in DNA: TGTGCCAGCAGCTTTTGGGGGCTACACCACACAGATACGCAGTATTTT.

This chain connects TRBV7-6 to TRBJ2-1; 11 bases fit TRBD2. The ends lost 3 bases at V and 7 bases at J; junction bases unmatched: 8. CDR3 length: 16 amino acids. CDR1 is SGHVS, CDR2 FNYEAQ, per germline. The CDR3: CASSFDLAGGLNEQFF. CDR3 DNA sequence: TGTGCCAGCAGCTTCGATCTAGCGGGAGGTTTGAATGAGCAGTTCTTC.

The gene calls are TRBV7-9 and TRBJ1-5; D is possibly TRBD1 (6 bases). V lost 5 bases to trimming and J lost 6 bases, with 14 bases between them. CDR1 is SEHNR, CDR2 FQNEAQ, per germline (reference sequence). There are 14 residues in the CDR3. CDR3 coding DNA: TGTGCCAGCAGCCAGGACGGAGGGGGTCAGCCCCAGCATTTT. As protein: CASSQDGGGQPQHF.

The V gene is TRBV19, the J gene TRBJ1-2; 11 positions agree with TRBD1. The germline CDR1 and CDR2 sequences are LNHDA and SQIVND (reference sequence). V was pared by 5 bases and J by 2 bases, with 4 bases of the junction left unmatched. The length of the CDR3 is 15 residues. The CDR3 here is CASSSRTGGNYGYTF. The CDR3 DNA reads TGTGCCAGTAGTTCGAGGACAGGGGGCAACTATGGCTACACCTTC.

In its sample, this clone was seen once. The CDR3 sequence: CASSMGGISGTSYEQYF. CDR3 coding DNA: TGTGCCAGTAGTATGGGGGGCATTAGCGGAACCTCCTACGAGCAGTACTTC. The J gene is TRBJ2-7, the V gene TRBV19; D may be TRBD1 or TRBD2 (6 bases each). Germline assignment: CDR1 LNHDA and CDR2 SQIVND (reference sequence). The CDR3 extends over 17 amino acids. Trimming took 3 bases from V and 0 from J, leaving 18 bases between them.

The V and J genes are TRBV7-2 and TRBJ2-3; D tentatively reads TRBD1 or TRBD2 (5 bases each). CDR3 length equals 14 residues. V was cut by 0 bases and J by 4 bases, with 8 bases left in between. Germline assignment: CDR1 SGHTA and CDR2 FQGNSA. CDR3 in amino acids: CASSLAQGPDTQYF. CDR3 nucleotide sequence: TGTGCCAGCAGCTTAGCTCAGGGACCAGATACGCAGTATTTT.

The chain employs TRBV20-1 and TRBJ1-5; D is possibly TRBD1 (5 bases). CDR1 is DFQATT, CDR2 SNEGSKA, per germline (reference sequence). There are 14 residues in the CDR3. V shed 3 bases and J shed 7 bases, with 16 bases lying between them. In DNA, the CDR3 is TGCAGTGCTAGTGACAGAAGGGGTTGGCAGCCCCAGCATTTT. It codes for CSASDRRGWQPQHF.

V and J are TRBV7-2 and TRBJ1-5; 9 nucleotides agree with TRBD1. With 5 bases clipped from V and 5 bases from J, the junction kept 10 bases outside the gene matches. The length of the CDR3 is 16 residues. Germline CDR1 SGHTA, CDR2 FQGNSA. The CDR3 spells CASSTQQGALYQPQHF. The CDR3 bases are TGTGCCAGCAGCACTCAACAGGGGGCGCTTTATCAGCCCCAGCATTTT.

This chain uses TRBV5-8 with TRBJ2-2, with D tentatively TRBD1 (6 bases). There are 15 residues in the CDR3. V was trimmed by 4 bases and J by 1 base, leaving 11 bases between them. In germline, CDR1 is SGHTS, CDR2 YDEGEE. The CDR3 loop reads CASSRTGMNTGELFF. For the CDR3, the DNA is TGTGCCAGCAGCCGAACAGGGATGAACACCGGGGAGCTGTTTTTT.

The rearrangement links TRBV5-1 to TRBJ1-2, with D unresolved. The V gene's germline CDR1 is SGHRS and CDR2 YFSETQ. With 0 bases removed from V and 1 base from J, the gap between germline ends came to 7 bases. The CDR3 has 14 residues. CDR3 sequence: CASSLAGSNYGYTF. The CDR3 nucleotides are TGCGCCAGCAGCTTGGCCGGGAGTAACTATGGCTACACCTTC.

This clone was observed a few times. The CDR3 region is CASSPSGRRNNEQFF. Written as DNA, the CDR3 is TGTGCCAGCAGCCCCAGCGGGAGGCGCAACAATGAGCAGTTCTTC. The chain uses TRBV7-9 and TRBJ2-1; 9 bases align to TRBD2. This CDR3 spans 15 amino acids. After removal of 5 bases from V and 5 bases from J, the junction contained 7 bases not matched to a gene. The V gene's germline CDR1 is SEHNR and CDR2 FQNEAQ (reference sequence).

The rearrangement joins TRBV7-2 to TRBJ2-4, with D unclear. CDR1 is SGHTA, CDR2 FQGNSA, per germline. The CDR3 sequence is 14 residues long. V was trimmed by 1 base and J by 6 bases, leaving 10 bases between them. CDR3 nucleotides: TGTGCCAGCAGCTTAGGGCGGTTCGGAAACATTCAGTACTTC. The encoded protein is CASSLGRFGNIQYF.

This sequence joins TRBV7-9 and TRBJ1-1; the match to TRBD1 covers 10 bases. This CDR3 comprises 17 residues. In germline, CDR1 is SEHNR, CDR2 FQNEAQ (reference sequence). Losses at the gene ends were 1 base for V and 7 bases for J; bases not matched to a gene: 12. CDR3 in amino acids: CASSLGQGAYSGNEAFF. Here the CDR3 DNA reads TGTGCCAGCAGCTTAGGACAGGGGGCTTACTCAGGGAATGAAGCTTTCTTT.

CDR3 nucleotide sequence: TGCAGCGTTGCCGGGACCCGCTCCTACGAGCAGTACTTC. It is translated as CSVAGTRSYEQYF. V is TRBV29-1 and J is TRBJ2-7; D may match TRBD1 or TRBD2 (5 bases each). Trimming cost V 4 bases and J 0 bases, with 10 bases left between them. Germline V lookup: CDR1 SQVTM, CDR2 ANQGSEA. The CDR3 runs to 13 residues.

About this clone itself: This sample also contains other DNA sequences that code for the same CDR3. This chain uses TRBV12-3 or TRBV12-4 with TRBJ1-1, with D uncertain. V shed 3 bases and J shed 1 base, with 6 bases lying between them. This CDR3 has 13 amino acids. In DNA form, the CDR3 reads TGTGCCAGCAGTTTGACGGAGAACACTGAAGCTTTCTTT. Residues: CASSLTENTEAFF.